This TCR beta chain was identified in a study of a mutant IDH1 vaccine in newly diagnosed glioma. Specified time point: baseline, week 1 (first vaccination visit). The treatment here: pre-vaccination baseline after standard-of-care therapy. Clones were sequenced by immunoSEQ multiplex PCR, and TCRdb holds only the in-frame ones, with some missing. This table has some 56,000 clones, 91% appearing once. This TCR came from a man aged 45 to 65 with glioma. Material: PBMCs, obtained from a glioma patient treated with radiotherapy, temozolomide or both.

The DNA for the CDR3 is TGCGCCAGCAGCTTGTTGGTAGCGGGAGTAGTAGATACGCAGTATTTT. Its protein is CASSLLVAGVVDTQYF. This chain joins TRBV5-1 and TRBJ2-3, with 9 nucleotides matching TRBD2. The CDR3 sequence is 16 residues long. Trimming cost V 1 base and J 5 bases; bases outside gene matches: 8. Per germline, CDR1 SGHRS and CDR2 YFSETQ.